The T cell receptor (beta chain) described here comes from a study of T-cell reconstitution after alpha-beta-depleted transplantation in children. From germline, CDR1 is SGHRS and CDR2 YFSETQ. The CDR3 contains 17 residues. V was pared by 0 bases and J by 3 bases, with 17 bases between. Unique molecular identifiers were incorporated when the TCRbeta library was constructed. Via MiXCR, TCRdb re-called the PCR reads, giving one row per CDR3 protein. The sample shows 170,000 or so distinct CDR3 sequences, about 6.3% of them seen only once. This clonotype occurred many times. This sequence was found in a human donor who donated a stem cell graft to a child with Wiskott-Aldrich syndrome. The V and J genes are TRBV5-1 and TRBJ2-3; tentative D call: TRBD2 (6 bases). Source: PBMCs from the stem cell graft donor, taken from the stem cell graft. The CDR3, as DNA: TGCGCCAGCAGCTTGGAACTCACGGGAGTGGGAACAGATACGCAGTATTTT. This codes for CASSLELTGVGTDTQYF.